This T cell receptor beta chain was recorded in a study of response to subunit inactivated influenza vaccine. Study observations and caveats: The authors put forward the suggestion that each seasonal influenza vaccination may bring in only a limited number of new T cells.

TCRdb re-called the RT-PCR reads with MiXCR, one entry per CDR3 protein. The sample contains 650,000 to 850,000 distinct CDR3 sequences, roughly 14% of which appear only once. With regard to this clonotype: The target antigen is unknown.

This CDR3 spans 15 amino acids. Trimming removed 2 bases from V and 2 bases from J, with 11 bases in between. The germline V gene has CDR1 SGHDN and CDR2 FVKESK. Sequenced here: PBMCs from blood, sampled around two weeks before vaccination. The TCR comes from a man aged 45-65 years who received an inactivated influenza vaccine. The rearrangement joins TRBV14 to TRBJ2-3; D is undetermined. CDR3 DNA sequence: TGTGCCAGCAGCCAATTCGGCTCTTACACAGATACGCAGTATTTT. This gives the protein CASSQFGSYTDTQYF.